This passage covers 30 T cell receptor beta chains from one sample sequenced in a study of T cells in Graves' hyperthyroidism and ophthalmopathy. RNA transcripts provided the source from which TCR beta CDR3 regions were amplified. HTBI primers were the set used in a first-round RT-PCR of the TCR CDR3. From the multiplex PCR reads, TCRdb called clonotypes with MiXCR, one entry per CDR3 protein. The sample contains approximately 410,000 distinct CDR3 sequences, about 14% of which appear only once. The sample comprised blood. These TCRs come from a man younger than 30 with Graves' ophthalmopathy.

This clonotype was counted only a few times. V and J are TRBV2 and TRBJ2-7; possibly TRBD1 for D (5 bases). Per the germline V gene, CDR1 is SNHLY and CDR2 is FYNNEI. This CDR3 spans 13 amino acids. V lost 3 bases, J lost 2 bases, and 8 bases lay in between. CDR3 DNA sequence: TGTGCCAGCAGTGACAGGGCCCCCTACGAGCAGTACTTC. This gives the protein CASSDRAPYEQYF.

The rearrangement links TRBV6-9 to TRBJ2-3, with 11 positions matching TRBD2. V shed 3 bases, J shed 0 bases, and the junction held 11 bases outside the gene matches. CDR3 length: 19 amino acids. CDR1 and CDR2 from the germline V gene are MNHGY and SVAAGI. The CDR3 sequence is CASSYSRLAGPSSTDTQYF. The CDR3, as DNA: TGTGCCAGCAGTTACAGCCGACTAGCGGGGCCTTCTAGCACAGATACGCAGTATTTT.

This clonotype was counted many times. The chain links TRBV3-1 to TRBJ2-5; possible D gene TRBD2, 5 bases. Germline assignment: CDR1 LGHDT and CDR2 YNNKEL (reference sequence). This CDR3 spans 14 amino acids. V lost 0 bases to trimming and J lost 5 bases, with 10 bases between them. The CDR3 loop reads CASSQDLLVETQYF. In nucleotides, the CDR3 is TGTGCCAGCAGCCAAGATTTACTAGTTGAGACCCAGTACTTC.

This clonotype was seen ten or more times. The gene calls are TRBV5-1 and TRBJ1-5; tentatively, D is TRBD1 (6 bases). Germline V CDR1 and CDR2: SGHRS, YFSETQ. Trimming removed 3 bases at V and 0 bases at J, with 10 bases between. This CDR3 region has 15 residues. The CDR3 DNA is TGCGCCAGCAGCTGGACGACAGGTAGCAATCAGCCCCAGCATTTT. This translates into CASSWTTGSNQPQHF. Full variable domain (rest looked up from reference TRBV5-1 and TRBJ1-5): KAGVTQTPRYLIKTRGQQVTLSCSPISGHRSVSWYQQTPGQGLQFLFEYFSETQRNKGNFPGRFSGRQFSNSRSEMNVSTLELGDSALYLCASSWTTGSNQPQHFGDGTRLSIL.

This clonotype was detected ten times or more. V is TRBV12-3 or TRBV12-4 and J is TRBJ2-3; D unresolved. Deletions cut 6 bases from V and 4 bases from J, with 11 bases between. This CDR3 contains 13 residues. The CDR3 DNA is TGTGCCAGCAGCCGGTTAGCTCCAGATACGCAGTATTTT. Its protein product is CASSRLAPDTQYF.

This chain uses TRBV7-9 with TRBJ2-3; 12 nucleotides match TRBD1. Germline V lookup: CDR1 SEHNR, CDR2 FQNEAQ (reference sequence). V was clipped by 6 bases and J by 6 bases; unmatched bases: 7. CDR3 size: 15 residues. In nucleotides, the CDR3 is TGTGCCAGCAGTCACCGGGACAGGGGGCGGGATACGCAGTATTTT. Its protein is CASSHRDRGRDTQYF.

In this sample, this clonotype turned up many times. CDR3 sequence reads: CSGGLAGVYEQYF. The CDR3 DNA reads TGCAGCGGGGGACTAGCGGGAGTCTACGAGCAGTACTTC. This sequence joins TRBV29-1 and TRBJ2-7, with 14 bases identical to TRBD2. V dropped 7 bases and J dropped 3; count of bases not matched to a gene: 2. The CDR3 is made up of 13 amino acids. From germline, CDR1 is SQVTM and CDR2 ANQGSEA.

In the case of this clonotype: This may arise from a read error, as a much more abundant clone is one base away. This sequence joins TRBV20-1 and TRBJ1-1, with 7 bases fitting TRBD1. Germline values: CDR1 DFQATT, CDR2 SNEGSKA (reference sequence). The CDR3 is made up of 17 amino acids. Trimming at V came to 2 bases and at J to 6 bases, leaving 18 bases not matched to a gene. In DNA, the CDR3 is TGCAGTGCTAGAACCCCTTGGACAGGTAGTGCAAACCCTGAAGCTTTCTTT. It specifies CSARTPWTGSANPEAFF.

This clonotype appeared many times. The CDR3 nucleotides read TGTGCCAGCAGCTTCTCGACAGGGACTGCGACCTACGAGCAGTACTTC. Protein sequence: CASSFSTGTATYEQYF. The V and J genes are TRBV11-3 and TRBJ2-7; the D gene is possibly TRBD1 (7 bases). The CDR3 totals 16 residues. The V end lost 3 bases, the J end lost 2 bases, and 17 bases lay between the germline ends. Germline CDR1 reads SGHNT; CDR2 reads YENEEA. The full variable domain, completed using reference TRBV11-3 and TRBJ2-7, is EAGVVQSPRYKIIEKKQPVAFWCNPISGHNTLYWYLQNLGQGPELLIRYENEEAVDDSQLPKDRFSAERLKGVDSTLKIQPAELGDSAVYLCASSFSTGTATYEQYFGPGTRLTVT.

This clonotype was counted ten times or more. The chain uses TRBV3-1 and TRBJ1-2, with D perhaps matching TRBD1 (6 bases). Germline V gene data show CDR1 as LGHDT and CDR2 as YNNKEL (reference sequence). Deletions cut 5 bases from V and 5 bases from J, with 18 bases between. This CDR3 contains 15 residues. The CDR3 DNA reads as TGTGCCAGCAGCGCAAGGGCGGCAGGGGAATATGGCTACACCTTC. Its protein is CASSARAAGEYGYTF.

The V call is TRBV25-1, the J call TRBJ2-5; D not resolved. Germline-derived CDR1 and CDR2 are MGHDK and SYGVNS. V lost 0 bases to trimming and J lost 5 bases, with 10 bases between them. This CDR3 spans 14 amino acids. CDR3 in DNA: TGTGCCAGCAGTGAATATAAGGGTGTGGAGACCCAGTACTTC. Protein product: CASSEYKGVETQYF.

This clonotype was detected ten times or more. The V and J genes are TRBV12-3 or TRBV12-4 and TRBJ1-1, with D tentatively TRBD1 (6 bases). CDR3 length equals 13 residues. With 6 bases removed from V and 6 bases from J, the gap between germline ends came to 14 bases. CDR3 amino acids: CASRNTDRSEAFF. CDR3 DNA sequence: TGTGCCAGCAGAAATACCGACAGGTCTGAAGCTTTCTTT.

This clonotype was found many times. The V and J genes are TRBV7-2 and TRBJ2-5; D may be TRBD1 (6 bases). V was cut by 6 bases and J by 2 bases, with 19 bases left in between. This CDR3 spans 16 amino acids. Looked up from germline, CDR1 is SGHTA and CDR2 is FQGNSA. The CDR3 DNA sequence: TGTGCCAGCAGTTTTAGCATACAGGGATGGCAAGAGACCCAGTACTTC. Translating it yields CASSFSIQGWQETQYF.

In its sample, this clonotype was seen many times. V is TRBV5-1 and J is TRBJ2-7; possibly TRBD2 for D (6 bases). Trimming removed 4 bases from V and 3 bases from J, with 11 bases in between. The germline V gene encodes CDR1 SGHRS and CDR2 YFSETQ. This CDR3 is built from 13 residues. The CDR3 loop reads CASSRRTNYEQYF. CDR3 bases: TGCGCCAGCAGCAGACGGACTAACTACGAGCAGTACTTC.

The chain employs TRBV27 and TRBJ2-7; 8 bases align to TRBD1. Germline lookup yields CDR1 MNHEY and CDR2 SMNVEV (reference sequence). V was pared by 5 bases and J by 3 bases, with 24 bases of the junction left unmatched. CDR3 length equals 20 residues. This chain's CDR3 is CASSPRVTYSGTGIFYEQYF. Here the CDR3 DNA reads TGTGCCAGCAGTCCCCGGGTTACGTATTCCGGGACAGGCATTTTCTACGAGCAGTACTTC.

This clonotype was detected only a few times. This rearrangement joins TRBV4-1 to TRBJ1-5, with D uncertain. With 5 bases removed from V and 7 bases from J, the gap between germline ends came to 15 bases. This CDR3 has 14 amino acids. Per germline, CDR1 MGHRA and CDR2 YSYEKL. The CDR3 DNA sequence: TGCGCCAGCAGCGGTCCCGAGGCCAAGCAGCCCCAGCATTTT. This translates into CASSGPEAKQPQHF.

This clonotype was counted ten times or more. The chain has TRBV5-4 and TRBJ1-6; 7 positions agree with TRBD1. Trimming removed 4 bases from V and 3 bases from J; junction bases left unmatched: 7. The CDR3 has 16 residues. Germline V gene sequence: CDR1 SGHNT, CDR2 YYREEE (reference sequence). The CDR3 region has the DNA TGTGCCAGCAGCCGCGGACAGGAGGACTATAATTCACCCCTCCACTTT. Translated: CASSRGQEDYNSPLHF.

This clonotype was seen a few times. This sequence joins TRBV15 and TRBJ1-2; possibly TRBD1 for D (6 bases). Trimming shortened V by 0 bases and J by 1 base, and 15 bases separated the two germline ends. The CDR3 totals 17 residues. Germline V gene lookup returns CDR1 LNHNV and CDR2 YYDKDF (reference sequence). CDR3: CATSRDVGTGINYGYTF. CDR3 DNA: TGTGCCACCAGCAGAGATGTCGGTACAGGGATTAACTATGGCTACACCTTC.

This clonotype showed up many times. The rearrangement links TRBV30 to TRBJ1-4; the D gene is possibly TRBD1 (6 bases). The CDR3 loop spans 13 amino acids. Trimming cost V 4 bases and J 8 bases, with 14 bases left between them. CDR1 is GTSNPN and CDR2 is SVGIG in the germline V gene (reference sequence). In DNA form, the CDR3 reads TGTGCCTGGACCACAACAGGGAGGGAAAAACTGTTTTTT. Translation: CAWTTTGREKLFF.

The table lists this clonotype with many counts. This chain joins TRBV7-2 and TRBJ2-2, with 10 bases matching TRBD1. V lost 5 bases and J lost 8; bases outside the gene matches: 17. CDR1 and CDR2 (germline): SGHTA, FQGNSA. This CDR3 has 18 residues. CDR3 nucleotides: TGTGCCAGCAGCACCCCGCTTAGGGGACAGGGGATATCGGGGGAGCTGTTTTTT. Translation gives CASSTPLRGQGISGELFF.

This clonotype was seen many times. The chain employs TRBV2 and TRBJ2-4; 7 bases align to TRBD1. The CDR3 is made up of 13 amino acids. The V gene's germline CDR1 is SNHLY and CDR2 FYNNEI. V gave up 7 bases and J gave up 1 base; unmatched junction bases: 1. CDR3 DNA sequence: TGTGCCAGCACGGGACAGGCCAAAAACATTCAGTACTTC. Encoded protein: CASTGQAKNIQYF.

The sample holds one count of this clonotype. A read error may produce the germline difference seen at one junction end. The chain uses TRBV6-1 and TRBJ2-1; 8 positions match TRBD1. The V gene's germline CDR1 is MNHNS and CDR2 SASEGT. This CDR3 contains 14 residues. The CDR3 region is CAISEWQGAHEQFF. DNA for the CDR3: TGTGCCATCAGTGAGTGGCAGGGGGCTCACGAGCAGTTCTTC.

This clonotype was seen many times. The chain links TRBV7-9 to TRBJ2-7; 7 bases align to TRBD1. This CDR3 comprises 16 residues. The V and J ends lost 0 bases and 0 bases, in that order; junction bases with no gene match: 5. From germline, CDR1 is SEHNR and CDR2 FQNEAQ (reference sequence). In nucleotides, the CDR3 is TGTGCCAGCAGCTTAGCGACAGGGATGTACTCCTACGAGCAGTACTTC. Protein sequence: CASSLATGMYSYEQYF.

This clonotype was counted many times. The chain has TRBV5-1 and TRBJ2-7; 8 bases are shared with TRBD2. Losses at the gene ends were 5 bases for V and 4 bases for J; bases not matched to a gene: 5. CDR1 and CDR2 (germline): SGHRS, YFSETQ. The CDR3 loop spans 13 amino acids. CDR3 region: CASRVAGIYEQYF. In DNA form, the CDR3 reads TGCGCCAGCAGAGTAGCGGGAATATACGAGCAGTACTTC. Variable domain in full (rest from reference TRBV5-1 and TRBJ2-7): KAGVTQTPRYLIKTRGQQVTLSCSPISGHRSVSWYQQTPGQGLQFLFEYFSETQRNKGNFPGRFSGRQFSNSRSEMNVSTLELGDSALYLCASRVAGIYEQYFGPGTRLTVT.

This clonotype was detected ten times or more. This chain joins TRBV20-1 and TRBJ2-1; TRBD2 aligns across 13 bases. This CDR3 has 14 amino acids. After removal of 6 bases from V and 5 bases from J, the junction contained 4 bases not matched to a gene. Germline CDR1 reads DFQATT; CDR2 reads SNEGSKA (reference sequence). CDR3 sequence: CSATGLAGHNEQFF. In DNA form, the CDR3 reads TGCAGTGCCACGGGACTAGCGGGACACAATGAGCAGTTCTTC.

This clonotype appeared many times. This chain uses TRBV11-2 with TRBJ1-1; D remains unclear. The V end lost 6 bases, the J end lost 8 bases, and 19 bases lay between the germline ends. The CDR3 length is 14 residues. Germline V CDR1 and CDR2: SGHAT, FQNNGV. The chain's CDR3 is CASSWGFLRGEAFF. The CDR3 coding sequence is TGTGCCAGCAGTTGGGGATTTCTTAGAGGGGAAGCTTTCTTT.

Concerning this clonotype: This could be a read error, since a much larger clone is one nucleotide away. The chain uses TRBV27 and TRBJ1-2; D not certain. The CDR3 covers 16 residues. Germline CDR1 MNHEY, CDR2 SMNVEV (reference sequence). Trimming cost V 6 bases and J 8 bases, with 25 bases left between them. In nucleotides, the CDR3 is TGTGCCAGCAGAACCCGTCTCCAAATCGGTAATAAGGGCTACACCTTC. Its protein product is CASRTRLQIGNKGYTF.

The chain couples TRBV2 to TRBJ1-1; D remains ambiguous. Germline-derived CDR1 and CDR2 are SNHLY and FYNNEI. The CDR3 is 13 amino acids. V lost 4 bases and J 0 bases, leaving 6 bases between the germline ends. In DNA, the CDR3 is TGTGCCAGCAGTGGGGAAGTGAACACTGAAGCTTTCTTT. Translated: CASSGEVNTEAFF.

This clonotype was seen repeatedly, ten times or more. The rearrangement links TRBV5-1 to TRBJ2-3; D may be TRBD2 (5 bases). The V end was cut by 1 base, the J end by 2 bases, with 11 bases between. CDR1 and CDR2 from the germline V gene are SGHRS and YFSETQ. The CDR3 totals 15 residues. The CDR3 DNA reads TGCGCCAGCAGCTTGCAGGACGGGAACACAGATACGCAGTATTTT. As protein: CASSLQDGNTDTQYF.

The rearrangement joins TRBV19 to TRBJ1-1; a weak D match, TRBD1 (5 bases). Germline V gene data show CDR1 as LNHDA and CDR2 as SQIVND (reference sequence). The CDR3 is made up of 14 amino acids. Trimming shortened V by 5 bases and J by 6 bases, and 16 bases separated the two germline ends. As DNA, the CDR3 is TGTGCCAGTAGTCCTACCGGGAAGGGACCTGAAGCTTTCTTT. Translated, it gives CASSPTGKGPEAFF.